This T cell receptor (beta chain) was retrieved from a study of shared clonotypes between healthy human individuals. At the level of the study: The donor group consisted of a couple of women and a few men, aged 18 to 49. Per donor, three plates held CD4 naive cells, three held CD4 memory, two held CD8 naive and one held CD8 memory. Findings and limits, study-wide: Few donors restricted represented genetic and exposure-history diversity.

Trimming took 5 bases from V and 5 from J; bases not matched to a gene: 8. This CDR3 region has 15 residues. Germline V gene sequence: CDR1 SGHAT, CDR2 FQNNGV. On this clone itself: What it binds is not known.

Sorted-subset replicate PCRs used roughly 220 ng DNA, some 31,000 T cell genomes. TCRdb's table, derived via immunoSEQ multiplex PCR, lists solely in-frame clones and lacks some. This repertoire shows about 2.3 million clones, over 85% found once; its top ten account for about 0.39%. The sequence was obtained from a young man in good health. Some clones in this sample may be carry-over from other donors' samples. The rearrangement uses TRBV11-2 and TRBJ2-3; 9 bases line up with TRBD2. Sequencing input: naive CD4+ T cells from PBMCs. Subset specified: CD45RA+ positively selected. CDR3 DNA sequence: TGTGCCAGCAGCAGTATAACAGCGGGAGGAGATACGCAGTATTTT. It translates to CASSSITAGGDTQYF. Full variable domain (outside the CDR3, taken from reference TRBV11-2 and TRBJ2-3): EAGVAQSPRYKIIEKRQSVAFWCNPISGHATLYWYQQILGQGPKLLIQFQNNGVVDDSQLPKDRFSAERLKGVDSTLKIQPAKLEDSAVYLCASSSITAGGDTQYFGPGTRLTVL.